This is a list of T cell receptor beta chains from one sample in a study of blood T cell repertoires in COVID-19. The data were produced by immunoSEQ multiplex PCR, yet TCRdb's version contains in-frame clones alone and is incomplete. The sample records almost 350,000 clones, 85% to 90% being singletons. The source material was PBMCs or T cells enriched from blood (not recorded which). These receptors came from a woman aged 30 to 39 who had been exposed to COVID-19. CDR3s include the opening cysteine and the closing phenylalanine or tryptophan. The D gene is left open where the match is weak. Rows give clone size only sometimes, using once, few, many, or a class for an expanded clone.

V gene	J gene	CDR3 length	clone size	D gene	CDR3 DNA	CDR3 protein
TRBV29-1	TRBJ2-4	15	.	TRBD1	TGCAGCGCCGCCGGGACAGGGGGGTATTCGGACATTCAGTACTTC	CSAAGTGGYSDIQYF
TRBV7-9	TRBJ2-3	14	.	.	TGTGCCAGCAGCACAGCAACAGGGTCTGATACGCAGTATTTT	CASSTATGSDTQYF
TRBV6-5	TRBJ2-7	15	.	.	TGTGCCAGCAGTTACTTGACGACAGGTGAATACGAGCAGTACTTC	CASSYLTTGEYEQYF
TRBV28	TRBJ2-3	14	.	TRBD1	TGTGCCAGCAGTTTACCCCCGACAGGGGATACGCAGTATTTT	CASSLPPTGDTQYF
TRBV15	TRBJ1-4	15	.	.	TGTGCCACCAGGGCCGGGACGGGAGCTAATGAAAAACTGTTTTTT	CATRAGTGANEKLFF
TRBV30	TRBJ1-1	16	few	TRBD1	TGTGCCTGGAGTTCTTGGACAGGGCATGGGGACACTGAAGCTTTCTTT	CAWSSWTGHGDTEAFF
TRBV5-6	TRBJ1-2	13	.	.	TGTGCCAGCAGCTCGGCGGGCCTATATGGCTACACCTTC	CASSSAGLYGYTF
TRBV5-1	TRBJ2-1	16	.	TRBD2	TGCGCCAGCAGCTTCGATAGCGGGAGGCCTCTCAATGAGCAGTTCTTC	CASSFDSGRPLNEQFF
TRBV19	TRBJ1-1	16	.	TRBD1	TGTGCCAGTACTGATGGAGGGGGCGACATGAACACTGAAGCTTTCTTT	CASTDGGGDMNTEAFF
TRBV6-5	TRBJ2-5	16	.	.	TGTGCCAGCAGTTACACGGGGAAGGCGGGGAAAGAGACCCAGTACTTC	CASSYTGKAGKETQYF
TRBV3-1/TRBV3-2	TRBJ2-7	15	.	.	TGTGCCAGCAGCCTCGGCGGAGGTAGGGTGGTCGAGCAGTACTTC	CASSLGGGRVVEQYF
TRBV14	TRBJ2-1	16	.	.	TGTGCCAGCAGCCCACTCGAGGGGCGGAGGGACAATGAGCAGTTCTTC	CASSPLEGRRDNEQFF
TRBV9	TRBJ2-2	15	.	.	TGTGCCAGCAGCGTAGGTCTAACGAACACCGGGGAGCTGTTTTTT	CASSVGLTNTGELFF
TRBV6-4	TRBJ1-1	13	.	.	TGTGCCAGCAGTGGCTACAGGAACACTGAAGCTTTCTTT	CASSGYRNTEAFF
TRBV24-1	TRBJ2-7	16	.	TRBD2	TGTGCCACCAGTGATTCGGGACTAGCGGGAGTGTACGAGCAGTACTTC	CATSDSGLAGVYEQYF
TRBV18	TRBJ1-3	16	.	TRBD1	TGTGCCAGCTCACCGGGACAGGGGATCTCTGGAAACACCATATATTTT	CASSPGQGISGNTIYF
TRBV5-6	TRBJ1-2	13	.	.	TGTGCCAGCAGCTTGGCAGGGGACGGGAGCTACACCTTC	CASSLAGDGSYTF